This TCR beta chain was retrieved from a study of control samples from healthy donors and cancer patients. The CDR3 spans 14 residues. Germline V lookup: CDR1 MGHDK, CDR2 SYGVNS. On this clone: A junction boundary mismatches the germline segment, possibly from a read error.

This table comes from immunoSEQ multiplex PCR, and its TCRdb copy is limited to in-frame clones, with some not included. The data hold around 130,000 clones, with roughly 88% observed a single time. Material for sequencing was blood. The chain couples TRBV25-1 to TRBJ2-3; 7 bases agree with TRBD1. The TCR sequence derives from a man in his fifties or sixties in good health. In DNA form, the CDR3 reads TGTGCCAGCACTGAAAGGGGGCGCTTAGATACGCAGTATTTT. It codes for CASTERGRLDTQYF.